The present TCR beta chain was sequenced within a study of beta chain features in type 1 diabetes. In the case of this clone: Antigen: not known.

The isolated RNA, all of it, was reverse transcribed, so expressed TCRB transcripts were what got sequenced. Per sample, stem cell-like memory T cell libraries averaged approximately 980,000 reads. The data were produced by immunoSEQ multiplex PCR, yet TCRdb's version contains in-frame clones alone and is incomplete. The sample yields around 44,000 clones, roughly 45% seen once. Germline V gene sequence: CDR1 GTSNPN, CDR2 SVGIG (reference sequence). The CDR3 has 18 residues. V dropped 0 bases and J dropped 1; count of bases not matched to a gene: 11. The study's findings and limits: The study found that naive, central memory and Treg TCRB repertoires appeared more similar in patients than in healthy donors. In all four CD4+ subsets, TCRB CDR3 length was significantly, moderately reduced in type 1 diabetes.

The specimen sequenced was stem cell memory CD4+ T cells from blood. The chain carries TRBV30 and TRBJ1-1; 10 bases are a match to TRBD1. This receptor was obtained from a woman aged 30 to 39 in good health. CDR3 coding DNA: TGTGCCTGGAGTGTACTCGGGGACAGGGGAAAATGGAACACTGAAGCTTTCTTT. Protein: CAWSVLGDRGKWNTEAFF.